This T cell receptor (beta chain) emerged from a study of identical twins. General study points: Models predicted less out-of-frame TCR alpha sharing in monozygotic twins than was found.

Germline V gene sequence: CDR1 MNHNS, CDR2 SASEGT. V was shortened by 8 bases and J by 5 bases, with 6 bases between the two germline ends. The CDR3 totals 10 residues. TCRdb reanalysed the 5' RACE reads using MiXCR and keeps one entry per CDR3 protein. The sample has over 500,000 distinct CDR3 sequences, 22% seen once; the top ten hold about 0.91%. With respect to this clonotype: No antigen is known for it.

These records were also assigned to another study, of T cells expressing NK-cell markers.

The TCR originated in a young woman in good health. The V and J genes are TRBV6-1 and TRBJ2-5; D is unresolved. The sequenced material came from CD4+ T cells sorted from blood. The CDR3 region is CASRSETQYF. The CDR3 nucleotides are TGTGCCAGCCGGTCGGAGACCCAGTACTTC.